The T cell receptor beta chain described here comes from a study of vaccination effects on CD4 cells after COVID-19. Germline values: CDR1 MNHEY, CDR2 SVGAGI. This CDR3 spans 15 amino acids. V was clipped by 4 bases and J by 5 bases, with 14 bases between them. On this clone: Antigen: not known.

Regarding the study as a whole: By a late point after vaccination, infection- and vaccine-induced clones had shrunk markedly through clonal contraction. There were few convalescent patients in the study and no early post-infection timepoints. In vaccinees who were healthy, merely 1 out of 255 vaccine-induced clones cross-reacted with common cold coronaviruses.

Expansion with viral peptide pools was applied to antigen-specific CD4+ T cells by the ViraFEST assay prior to sequencing. A 10-day culture period preceded the isolation of CD4+ T cells. Each participant was given two doses of one vaccine (BNT162b2 or mRNA-1273). Each culture had half its medium swapped for IL-2 medium on days 3 and 7. The table came from immunoSEQ multiplex PCR; TCRdb's copy has only in-frame clones and leaves some out. The sample has more than 40,000 clones, nearly 75% seen once. The chain links TRBV6-5 to TRBJ1-4, with D tentatively TRBD1 (6 bases). Sequencing used CD4+ T cells from PBMCs cultured with HCoV-OC43 spike peptides, obtained after COVID-19 vaccination. The subset here: HCoV-OC43 spike overlapping peptide pool stimulation. The receptor was isolated from a human donor who received a COVID-19 vaccine. The CDR3 spells CASSWFGQGNEKLFF. The CDR3 DNA sequence: TGTGCCAGCAGTTGGTTCGGGCAGGGGAATGAAAAACTGTTTTTT.